This T cell receptor beta chain originates from a study of T-cell reconstitution after alpha-beta-depleted transplantation in children. Study findings and constraints: Several hundred expanded graft clones reportedly gave rise to the alpha-beta T cells present about two months after transplant. A year had passed since transplant, and T-cell counts and diversity by then came mostly from newly produced T cells. Surviving recipient T cells and thymic progenitors accounted for the high day-60 TCRbeta diversity observed in some patients.

This clonotype came up many times. The antigen remains unidentified. The authors prepared the TCRbeta library with unique molecular identifiers. TCRdb called the PCR reads again in MiXCR, with one record for every CDR3 protein. The sample has 200,000 to 250,000 distinct CDR3 sequences, about a quarter seen once; the top ten hold about 2.6%. The sample was PBMCs, taken before TCRalphabeta/CD19-depleted stem cell transplant. The receptor's source is a girl under 10 years old with Fanconi anemia, due to receive a stem cell transplant.

The CDR3 sequence is CASSLNRRLSTEAFF. The CDR3 DNA follows: TGTGCCAGCAGCTTAAATAGAAGGCTTAGCACTGAAGCTTTCTTT. The rearrangement uses TRBV7-3 and TRBJ1-1; no definite D call. V shed 1 base and J shed 4 bases, with 13 bases lying between them. The CDR3 is 15 amino acids. The germline CDR1 and CDR2 sequences are SGHTA and FQGTGA.